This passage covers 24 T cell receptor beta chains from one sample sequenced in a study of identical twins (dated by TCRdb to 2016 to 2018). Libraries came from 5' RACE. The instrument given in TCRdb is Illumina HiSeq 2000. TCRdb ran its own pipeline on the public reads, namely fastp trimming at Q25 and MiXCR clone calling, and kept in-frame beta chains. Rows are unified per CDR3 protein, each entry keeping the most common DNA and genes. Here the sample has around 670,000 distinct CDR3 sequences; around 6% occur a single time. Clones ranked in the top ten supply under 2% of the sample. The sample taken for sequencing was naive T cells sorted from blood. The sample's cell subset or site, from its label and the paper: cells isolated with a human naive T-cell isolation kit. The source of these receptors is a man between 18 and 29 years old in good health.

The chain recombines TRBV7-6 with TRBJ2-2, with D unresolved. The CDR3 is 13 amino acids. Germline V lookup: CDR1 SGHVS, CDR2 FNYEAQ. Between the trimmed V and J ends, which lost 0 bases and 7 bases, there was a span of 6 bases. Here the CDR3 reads CASSLAVLGELFF. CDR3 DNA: TGTGCCAGCAGCTTAGCAGTCCTCGGGGAGCTGTTTTTT.

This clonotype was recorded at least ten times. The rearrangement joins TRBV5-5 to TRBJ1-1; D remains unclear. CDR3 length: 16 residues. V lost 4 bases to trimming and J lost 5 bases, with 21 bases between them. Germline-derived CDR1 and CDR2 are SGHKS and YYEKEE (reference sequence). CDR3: CASSPYYGFERTEAFF. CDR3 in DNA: TGTGCCAGCAGCCCGTACTACGGGTTTGAAAGAACTGAAGCTTTCTTT.

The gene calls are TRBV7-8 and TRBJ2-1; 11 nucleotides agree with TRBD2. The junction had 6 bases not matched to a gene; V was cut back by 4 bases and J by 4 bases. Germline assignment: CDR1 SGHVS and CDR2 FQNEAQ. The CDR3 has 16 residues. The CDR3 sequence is CASSSRGTSGYNEQFF. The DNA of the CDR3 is TGTGCCAGCAGCTCCCGGGGGACTAGCGGATACAATGAGCAGTTCTTC.

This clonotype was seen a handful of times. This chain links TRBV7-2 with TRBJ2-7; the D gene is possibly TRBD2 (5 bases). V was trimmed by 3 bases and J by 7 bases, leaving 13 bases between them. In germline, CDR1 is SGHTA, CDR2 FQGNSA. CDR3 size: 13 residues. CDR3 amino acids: CASSLDFKGEQYF. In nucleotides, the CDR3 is TGTGCCAGCAGCTTGGACTTTAAAGGGGAGCAGTACTTC.

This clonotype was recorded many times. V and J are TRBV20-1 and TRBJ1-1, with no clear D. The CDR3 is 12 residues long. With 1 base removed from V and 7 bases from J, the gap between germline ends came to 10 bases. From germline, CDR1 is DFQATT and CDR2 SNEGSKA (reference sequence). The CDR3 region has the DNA TGCAGTGCTAGAGGGTATGAGGGTGAAGCTTTCTTT. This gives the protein CSARGYEGEAFF.

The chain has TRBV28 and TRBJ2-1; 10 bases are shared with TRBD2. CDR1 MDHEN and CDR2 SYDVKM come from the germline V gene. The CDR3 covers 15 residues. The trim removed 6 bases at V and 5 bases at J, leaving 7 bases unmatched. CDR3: CASRLRTSGHNEQFF. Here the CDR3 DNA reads TGTGCCAGCAGACTCCGGACTAGCGGACACAATGAGCAGTTCTTC.

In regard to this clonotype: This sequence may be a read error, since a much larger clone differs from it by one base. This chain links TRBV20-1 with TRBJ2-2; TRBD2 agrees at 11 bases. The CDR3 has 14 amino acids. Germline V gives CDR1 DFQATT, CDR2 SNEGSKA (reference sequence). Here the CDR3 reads CIAIAGGSTGELFF. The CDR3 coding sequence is TGCATTGCTATAGCGGGAGGGAGCACCGGGGAGCTGTTTTTT.

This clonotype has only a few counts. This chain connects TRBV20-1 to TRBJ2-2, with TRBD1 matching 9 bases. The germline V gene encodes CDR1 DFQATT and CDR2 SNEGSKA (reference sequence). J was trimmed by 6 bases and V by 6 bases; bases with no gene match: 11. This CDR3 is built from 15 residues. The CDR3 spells CSAASGTGLPGELFF. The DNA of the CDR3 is TGCAGTGCCGCGTCGGGGACAGGGTTGCCCGGGGAGCTGTTTTTT.

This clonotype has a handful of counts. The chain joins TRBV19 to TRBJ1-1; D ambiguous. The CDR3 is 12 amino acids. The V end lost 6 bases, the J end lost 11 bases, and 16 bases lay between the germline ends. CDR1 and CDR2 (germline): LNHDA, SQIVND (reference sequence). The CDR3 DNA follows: TGTGCCAGTAGACCGTCAGAGGGTGTTGCTTTCTTT. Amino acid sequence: CASRPSEGVAFF.

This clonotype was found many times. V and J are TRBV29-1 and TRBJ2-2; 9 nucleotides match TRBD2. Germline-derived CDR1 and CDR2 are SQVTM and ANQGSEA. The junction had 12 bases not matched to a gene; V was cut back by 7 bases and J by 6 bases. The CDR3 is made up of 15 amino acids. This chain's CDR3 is CSAAGGSVDAGELFF. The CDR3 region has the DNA TGCAGCGCCGCGGGAGGGTCAGTAGATGCCGGGGAGCTGTTTTTT.

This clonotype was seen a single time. The CDR3 reads CSARDLKDYTDTQYF. The CDR3 DNA reads TGCAGTGCTAGAGATCTTAAGGACTATACAGATACGCAGTATTTT. The rearrangement links TRBV20-1 to TRBJ2-3; the D gene is possibly TRBD2 (6 bases). Germline values: CDR1 DFQATT, CDR2 SNEGSKA (reference sequence). V was trimmed by 0 bases and J by 3 bases, leaving 13 bases between them. The CDR3 spans 15 residues.

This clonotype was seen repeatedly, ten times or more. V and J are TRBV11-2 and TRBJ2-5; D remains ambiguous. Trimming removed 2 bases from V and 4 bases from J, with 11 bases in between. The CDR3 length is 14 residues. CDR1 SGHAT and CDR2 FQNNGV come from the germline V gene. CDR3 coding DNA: TGTGCCAGCAGCTTAAGGTTACGCCCAGAGACCCAGTACTTC. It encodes CASSLRLRPETQYF.

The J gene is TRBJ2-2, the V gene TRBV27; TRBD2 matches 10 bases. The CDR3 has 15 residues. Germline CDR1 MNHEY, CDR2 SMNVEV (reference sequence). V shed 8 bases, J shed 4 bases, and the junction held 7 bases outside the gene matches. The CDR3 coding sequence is TGTGCCAGCGCCAGGACTAGCGGAAGCACCGGGGAGCTGTTTTTT. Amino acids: CASARTSGSTGELFF.

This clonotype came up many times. CDR3 nucleotides: TGTGCCAGCAGCGACTTGGGGAGCCCAGATACGCAGTATTTT. As protein: CASSDLGSPDTQYF. The chain is built from TRBV25-1 and TRBJ2-3, with D perhaps matching TRBD2 (5 bases). Looked up from germline, CDR1 is MGHDK and CDR2 is SYGVNS. Trimming took 6 bases from V and 4 from J, leaving 14 bases between them. CDR3 size: 14 residues.

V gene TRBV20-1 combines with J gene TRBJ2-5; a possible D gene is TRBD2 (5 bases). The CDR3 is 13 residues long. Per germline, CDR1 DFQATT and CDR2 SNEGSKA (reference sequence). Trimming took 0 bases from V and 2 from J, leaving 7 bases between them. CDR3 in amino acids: CSARERTQETQYF. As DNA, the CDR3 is TGCAGTGCTAGAGAGCGGACTCAAGAGACCCAGTACTTC.

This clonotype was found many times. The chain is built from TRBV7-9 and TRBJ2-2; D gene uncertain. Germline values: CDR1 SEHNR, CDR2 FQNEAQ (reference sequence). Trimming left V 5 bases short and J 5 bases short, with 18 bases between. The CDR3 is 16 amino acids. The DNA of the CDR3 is TGTGCCAGCAGCCCCCTAGAGGTTCTGGAGACCGGGGAGCTGTTTTTT. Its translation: CASSPLEVLETGELFF.

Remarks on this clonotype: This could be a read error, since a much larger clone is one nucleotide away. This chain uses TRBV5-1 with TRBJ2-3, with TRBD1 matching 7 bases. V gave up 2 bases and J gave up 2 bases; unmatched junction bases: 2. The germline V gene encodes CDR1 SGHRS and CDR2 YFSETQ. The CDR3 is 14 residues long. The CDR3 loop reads CASSLQGTTDTQYF. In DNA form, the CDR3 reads TGCGCCAGCAGCTTACAGGGGACCACAGATACGCAGTATTTT.

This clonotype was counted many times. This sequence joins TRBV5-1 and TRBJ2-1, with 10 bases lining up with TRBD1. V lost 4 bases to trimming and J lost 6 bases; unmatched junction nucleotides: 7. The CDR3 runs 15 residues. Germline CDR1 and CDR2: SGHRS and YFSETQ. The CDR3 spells CASSTGQGPTNEQFF. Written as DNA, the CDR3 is TGCGCCAGCAGCACGGGACAGGGGCCGACCAATGAGCAGTTCTTC.

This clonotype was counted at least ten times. The CDR3, as DNA: TGTGCCAGCAGTTTCGAAGCAAATTCACCCCTCCACTTT. This translates into CASSFEANSPLHF. The chain uses TRBV12-3 or TRBV12-4 and TRBJ1-6; D gene unclear. Trimming took 3 bases from V and 7 from J, leaving 7 bases between them. This CDR3 contains 13 residues.

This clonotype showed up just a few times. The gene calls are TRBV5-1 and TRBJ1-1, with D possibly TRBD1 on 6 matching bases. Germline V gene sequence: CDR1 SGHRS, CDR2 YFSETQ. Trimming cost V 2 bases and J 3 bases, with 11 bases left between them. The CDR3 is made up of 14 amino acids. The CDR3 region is CASSFSGADTEAFF. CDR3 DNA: TGCGCCAGCAGCTTCTCAGGGGCGGACACTGAAGCTTTCTTT.

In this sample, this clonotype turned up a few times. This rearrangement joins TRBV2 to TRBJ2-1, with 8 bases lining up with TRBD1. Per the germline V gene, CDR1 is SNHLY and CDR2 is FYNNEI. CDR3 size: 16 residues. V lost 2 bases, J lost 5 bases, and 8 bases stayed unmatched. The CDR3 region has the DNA TGTGCCAGCAGTGAATGGGGACAGGCCCCAAACAATGAGCAGTTCTTC. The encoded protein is CASSEWGQAPNNEQFF.

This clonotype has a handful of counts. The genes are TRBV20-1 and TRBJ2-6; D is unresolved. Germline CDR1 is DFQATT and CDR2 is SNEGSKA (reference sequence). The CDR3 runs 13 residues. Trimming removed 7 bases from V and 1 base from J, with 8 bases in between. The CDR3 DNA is TGCAGTGTCCTGGTTTCTGGGGCCAACGTCCTGACTTTC. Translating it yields CSVLVSGANVLTF.

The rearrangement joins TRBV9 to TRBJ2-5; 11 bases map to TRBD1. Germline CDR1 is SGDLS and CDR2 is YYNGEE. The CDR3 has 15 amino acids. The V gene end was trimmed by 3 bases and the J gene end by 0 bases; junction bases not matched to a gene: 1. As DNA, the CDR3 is TGTGCCAGCAGCGGGGACAGGGGGTACCAAGAGACCCAGTACTTC. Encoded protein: CASSGDRGYQETQYF.

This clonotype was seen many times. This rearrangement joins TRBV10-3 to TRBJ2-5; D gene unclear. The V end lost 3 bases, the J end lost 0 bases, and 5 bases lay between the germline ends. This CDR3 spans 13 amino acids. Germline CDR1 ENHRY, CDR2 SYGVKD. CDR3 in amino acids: CAISDEDQETQYF. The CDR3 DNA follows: TGTGCCATCAGTGATGAGGACCAAGAGACCCAGTACTTC.